This entry lists 32 T cell receptor beta chains sequenced from one sample in a study of beta chain features in type 1 diabetes. Findings of the study overall: A moderate, significant TCRB CDR3 shortening appeared in type 1 diabetes across four CD4+ subsets.

These receptors have no identified antigens. Every bit of the isolated RNA underwent reverse transcription, so sequencing read expressed TCRB transcripts. This table comes from immunoSEQ multiplex PCR, and its TCRdb copy is limited to in-frame clones, with some not included. The sample comprises around 160,000 clones, roughly 9% of which are singletons, and about 0.75% rests with the top ten. The sequenced material came from central memory CD4+ T cells from blood. These TCRs come from a woman aged 30 to 39 with type 1 diabetes.

The V gene is TRBV19, the J gene TRBJ1-1; the match to TRBD1 covers 9 bases. Germline assignment: CDR1 LNHDA and CDR2 SQIVND (reference sequence). V lost 5 bases, J lost 4 bases, and 8 bases stayed unmatched. There are 15 residues in the CDR3. The CDR3 spells CASSARQGVSTEAFF. As DNA, the CDR3 is TGTGCCAGTAGTGCCCGACAGGGGGTGAGCACTGAAGCTTTCTTT.

The chain joins TRBV18 to TRBJ2-5, with TRBD2 as a possible D gene (6 bases). The CDR3 spans 17 residues. The V end was cut by 0 bases, the J end by 4 bases, with 18 bases between. Germline values: CDR1 KGHSH, CDR2 LQKENI. The CDR3 protein is CASSPPLEGRWGETQYF. In DNA form, the CDR3 reads TGTGCCAGCTCACCACCGTTGGAGGGGCGATGGGGAGAGACCCAGTACTTC. Supplemented by reference TRBV18 and TRBJ2-5, the full variable domain reads NAGVMQNPRHLVRRRGQEARLRCSPMKGHSHVYWYRQLPEEGLKFMVYLQKENIIDESGMPKERFSAEFPKEGPSILRIQQVVRGDSAAYFCASSPPLEGRWGETQYFGPGTRLLVL.

This clone has just a few counts. This sequence joins TRBV29-1 and TRBJ2-3; TRBD2 agrees at 8 bases. Unmatched junction bases numbered 8, after V lost 4 bases and J lost 5 bases. This CDR3 has 14 residues. CDR1 and CDR2 from the germline V gene are SQVTM and ANQGSEA. The DNA of the CDR3 is TGCAGCGTTGCGCACTCGGGGGGGAAAGATACGCAGTATTTT. Translation: CSVAHSGGKDTQYF.

This clone has a handful of counts. V is TRBV29-1 and J is TRBJ2-3, with D possibly TRBD1 on 5 matching bases. Trimming removed 4 bases at V and 2 bases at J, with 16 bases between. CDR1 is SQVTM, CDR2 ANQGSEA, per germline. CDR3 length equals 15 residues. CDR3 sequence reads: CSVVGMTDPTDTQYF. Here the CDR3 DNA reads TGCAGCGTTGTAGGTATGACAGACCCCACAGATACGCAGTATTTT.

CDR3 sequence reads: CASSELASGVHEQFF. The CDR3 bases are TGTGCCAGCAGTGAATTGGCTAGCGGGGTCCATGAGCAGTTCTTC. The gene calls are TRBV6-1 and TRBJ2-1, with 9 bases fitting TRBD2. The CDR3 extends over 15 amino acids. From germline, CDR1 is MNHNS and CDR2 SASEGT. With V trimmed by 2 bases and J by 8 bases, 7 bases remained unmatched.

This chain joins TRBV4-1 and TRBJ2-4, with TRBD1 matching 12 bases. CDR3 size: 20 residues. The junction had 12 bases not matched to a gene; V was cut back by 2 bases and J by 1 base. Germline-derived CDR1 and CDR2 are MGHRA and YSYEKL. Written as DNA, the CDR3 is TGCGCCAGCAGCCAATTTACCGGGACAGGGGGCGCGGTGGCCAAAAACATTCAGTACTTC. This codes for CASSQFTGTGGAVAKNIQYF.

There are a few counts of this clone. The genes are TRBV4-2 and TRBJ2-3, with no clear D. The germline CDR1 and CDR2 sequences are LGHNA and YNFKEQ. V was trimmed by 3 bases and J by 5 bases, leaving 9 bases between them. The CDR3 is 13 residues long. In DNA, the CDR3 is TGTGCCAGCAGCCAGAATGCGCGAGATACGCAGTATTTT. Protein: CASSQNARDTQYF.

J is TRBJ1-5 and V is TRBV7-8; 9 bases are a match to TRBD1. Germline lookup yields CDR1 SGHVS and CDR2 FQNEAQ. The CDR3 has 14 amino acids. The V gene end was trimmed by 1 base and the J gene end by 9 bases; junction bases not matched to a gene: 4. CDR3 in DNA: TGTGCCAGCAGCTTAGACGGGACAGGGAGGCCCCAGCATTTT. Translating it yields CASSLDGTGRPQHF.

The chain has TRBV27 and TRBJ2-7, with 8 bases aligning to TRBD2. J gave up 3 bases and V 5 bases, and 3 bases lay outside the gene matches. The CDR3 sequence is 13 residues long. Per germline, CDR1 MNHEY and CDR2 SMNVEV (reference sequence). The CDR3 region is CASSRLAGYEQYF. Written as DNA, the CDR3 is TGTGCCAGCAGTCGGCTAGCGGGCTACGAGCAGTACTTC.

This clone was seen repeatedly, ten times or more. The chain combines TRBV7-9 with TRBJ1-3; no definite D call. The length of the CDR3 is 16 residues. V gave up 5 bases and J gave up 0 bases, with 14 bases separating them. The germline V gene encodes CDR1 SEHNR and CDR2 FQNEAQ (reference sequence). For the CDR3, the DNA is TGTGCCAGCAGCCCAACGAGGGTCATCTCTGGAAACACCATATATTTT. The encoded protein is CASSPTRVISGNTIYF.

This clone appeared a few times. V gene TRBV5-1 combines with J gene TRBJ2-6; D might be TRBD1 (5 bases). The CDR3 spans 18 residues. With 0 bases removed from V and 2 bases from J, the gap between germline ends came to 15 bases. CDR1 and CDR2 (germline): SGHRS, YFSETQ. CDR3 DNA sequence: TGCGCCAGCAGCTTGGTACCGCAGCAGGGTACTGGGGCCAACGTCCTGACTTTC. As protein: CASSLVPQQGTGANVLTF.

The CDR3 nucleotides are TGCGCCAGCAGCTTGGCCGGGTCGGGAGCCCGGGACACTGAAGCTTTCTTT. It encodes CASSLAGSGARDTEAFF. The chain recombines TRBV5-1 with TRBJ1-1, with D unresolved. CDR1 and CDR2 from the germline V gene are SGHRS and YFSETQ. Between the trimmed V and J ends, which lost 0 bases and 3 bases, there was a span of 18 bases. This CDR3 region has 17 residues.

This clone was detected a few times. The rearrangement uses TRBV5-1 and TRBJ2-2; 10 bases fit TRBD1. V dropped 0 bases and J dropped 2; count of bases not matched to a gene: 4. The V gene's germline CDR1 is SGHRS and CDR2 YFSETQ. The CDR3 extends over 17 amino acids. CDR3 in amino acids: CASSLAGTGVNTGELFF. The CDR3 nucleotides are TGCGCCAGCAGCTTGGCCGGGACAGGGGTTAACACCGGGGAGCTGTTTTTT.

This clone was seen a handful of times. V gene TRBV5-4 combines with J gene TRBJ2-5; 9 nucleotides match TRBD1. Germline-derived CDR1 and CDR2 are SGHNT and YYREEE (reference sequence). After removal of 7 bases from V and 2 bases from J, the junction contained 3 bases not matched to a gene. The length of the CDR3 is 13 residues. The CDR3 sequence: CASWGQGQETQYF. DNA of the CDR3: TGTGCCAGCTGGGGACAGGGACAAGAGACCCAGTACTTC.

The table lists this clone with a few counts. This chain uses TRBV4-2 with TRBJ2-7; 7 bases fit TRBD2. The CDR3 totals 13 residues. The V and J ends lost 0 bases and 6 bases, in that order; junction bases with no gene match: 2. Germline-derived CDR1 and CDR2 are LGHNA and YNFKEQ. The CDR3 DNA reads TGTGCCAGCAGCCAAGAAAGCGGGGTCGAGCAGTACTTC. Protein sequence: CASSQESGVEQYF.

The J gene is TRBJ2-3, the V gene TRBV2; 10 bases fit TRBD1. Germline CDR1 is SNHLY and CDR2 is FYNNEI. This CDR3 comprises 14 residues. Germline trimming cut 6 bases from V and 4 bases from J; bases unmatched to any gene: 4. The CDR3, as DNA: TGTGCCAGCAGCCCCGGGACAGGGGCAGATACGCAGTATTTT. Its translation is CASSPGTGADTQYF. Full variable domain (rest looked up from reference TRBV2 and TRBJ2-3): EPEVTQTPSHQVTQMGQEVILRCVPISNHLYFYWYRQILGQKVEFLVSFYNNEISEKSEIFDDQFSVERPDGSNFTLKIRSTKLEDSAMYFCASSPGTGADTQYFGPGTRLTVL.

This clone was recorded at least ten times. V usage is TRBV18 and J usage is TRBJ2-6; D may be TRBD1 (6 bases). Germline V lookup: CDR1 KGHSH, CDR2 LQKENI. With 6 bases removed from V and 0 bases from J, the gap between germline ends came to 9 bases. The CDR3 is 15 amino acids. The CDR3 nucleotides are TGTGCCAGCTCGCAAGGGGGCTCTGGGGCCAACGTCCTGACTTTC. As protein: CASSQGGSGANVLTF.

In this sample, this clone turned up many times. The chain uses TRBV11-3 and TRBJ2-1; 7 bases are shared with TRBD1. V lost 1 base to trimming and J lost 5 bases; unmatched junction nucleotides: 8. This CDR3 has 16 residues. CDR1 and CDR2 (germline): SGHNT, YENEEA. The chain's CDR3 is CASSLGQGLRDNEQFF. In DNA form, the CDR3 reads TGTGCCAGCAGCTTAGGACAGGGATTAAGGGACAATGAGCAGTTCTTC.

The CDR3 nucleotides are TGCGCCAGCAGCTTGCGTCCCTTGGGGCAATCCTCTGGGGCCAACGTCCTGACTTTC. It encodes CASSLRPLGQSSGANVLTF. The chain carries TRBV5-1 and TRBJ2-6, with D perhaps TRBD1 (5 bases). Germline V gene data show CDR1 as SGHRS and CDR2 as YFSETQ. CDR3 size: 19 residues. Trimming left V 1 base short and J 0 bases short, with 17 bases between.

This chain links TRBV15 with TRBJ2-5; D may be TRBD1 (5 bases). The CDR3 sequence is 16 residues long. Germline V gene sequence: CDR1 LNHNV, CDR2 YYDKDF (reference sequence). V lost 5 bases and J lost 3, with 19 bases in between. CDR3 amino acids: CATSSLTPGREETQYF. The DNA for the CDR3 is TGTGCCACCAGCTCTCTAACCCCAGGGCGTGAAGAGACCCAGTACTTC.

CDR3 in amino acids: CASSGDWDYNEQFF. CDR3 nucleotide sequence: TGTGCCAGCAGTGGGGACTGGGACTACAATGAGCAGTTCTTC. The rearrangement uses TRBV6-6 and TRBJ2-1, with a weak D call TRBD2 (6 bases). V lost 5 bases and J 3 bases, leaving 11 bases between the germline ends. Looked up from germline, CDR1 is MNHNY and CDR2 is SVGAGI (reference sequence). This CDR3 is 14 amino acids long.

This rearrangement joins TRBV11-3 to TRBJ1-1; D not certain. Germline CDR1 and CDR2: SGHNT and YENEEA. The CDR3 is made up of 13 amino acids. Trimming removed 6 bases from V and 1 base from J, with 9 bases in between. The CDR3 here is CASSPRENTEAFF. CDR3 DNA: TGTGCCAGCAGTCCTAGAGAGAACACTGAAGCTTTCTTT.

Details on this clone: Being one base from a much bigger clone, this may be a read error. This sample also contains other DNA sequences that code for the same CDR3. The rearrangement uses TRBV4-1 and TRBJ2-3, with D unclear. The CDR3 is 16 residues long. The V end was cut by 3 bases, the J end by 3 bases, with 16 bases between. The germline V gene has CDR1 MGHRA and CDR2 YSYEKL. CDR3 region: CASSHASDGETDTQYF. In DNA, the CDR3 is TGCGCCAGCAGCCATGCGAGCGATGGTGAAACAGATACGCAGTATTTT.

There are a few counts of this clone. The gene calls are TRBV4-1 and TRBJ2-2, with 9 bases identical to TRBD1. Germline V gene data show CDR1 as MGHRA and CDR2 as YSYEKL. This CDR3 has 17 amino acids. Losses at the gene ends were 0 bases for V and 3 bases for J; bases not matched to a gene: 5. CDR3 sequence (DNA): TGCGCCAGCAGCCAAGAACCGGGACAGGGAGACACCGGGGAGCTGTTTTTT. It specifies CASSQEPGQGDTGELFF.

The genes are TRBV4-1 and TRBJ2-7, with a possible D match to TRBD2 (5 bases). Trimming took 5 bases from V and 1 from J, leaving 21 bases between them. This CDR3 has 17 amino acids. Germline V gene lookup returns CDR1 MGHRA and CDR2 YSYEKL. CDR3 nucleotides: TGCGCCAGCAGCGAAGGCATTCCGGGATCAGGATCCTACGAGCAGTACTTC. This encodes CASSEGIPGSGSYEQYF.

The chain uses TRBV2 and TRBJ2-1; TRBD1 matches at 7 bases. The CDR3 has 13 amino acids. The ends lost 6 bases at V and 5 bases at J; junction bases unmatched: 4. Germline V gene sequence: CDR1 SNHLY, CDR2 FYNNEI. This CDR3 is CASRRTGNNEQFF. CDR3 in DNA: TGTGCCAGCAGAAGGACAGGAAACAATGAGCAGTTCTTC.

The V gene is TRBV7-2, the J gene TRBJ2-3, with D possibly TRBD2 on 5 matching bases. CDR1 and CDR2 from the germline V gene are SGHTA and FQGNSA. This CDR3 is built from 16 residues. V lost 5 bases to trimming and J lost 3 bases, with 18 bases between them. The chain's CDR3 is CASSPLRGALTDTQYF. The CDR3 DNA reads TGTGCCAGCAGCCCCCTCCGGGGAGCCCTGACAGATACGCAGTATTTT. The full variable domain, its missing parts supplied by reference TRBV7-2 and TRBJ2-3, is GAGVSQSPSNKVTEKGKDVELRCDPISGHTALYWYRQSLGQGLEFLIYFQGNSAPDKSGLPSDRFSAERTGGSVSTLTIQRTQQEDSAVYLCASSPLRGALTDTQYFGPGTRLTVL.

This clone occurred a few times. This chain uses TRBV10-3 with TRBJ1-2, with TRBD1 identical over 9 bases. The CDR3 sequence is 12 residues long. Per germline, CDR1 ENHRY and CDR2 SYGVKD. V gave up 10 bases and J gave up 3 bases; unmatched junction bases: 3. CDR3 amino acids: CATRQGDYGYTF. CDR3 in DNA: TGTGCCACACGACAGGGGGACTATGGCTACACCTTC.

This clone showed up just a few times. This sequence joins TRBV28 and TRBJ2-7; D is perhaps TRBD2 (8 bases). Germline values: CDR1 MDHEN, CDR2 SYDVKM. V gave up 5 bases and J gave up 3 bases, with 14 bases separating them. The CDR3 extends over 14 amino acids. The CDR3 bases are TGTGCCAGCAGTCCGGGAGGGGGCGGCTACGAGCAGTACTTC. This sequence encodes CASSPGGGGYEQYF.

The chain recombines TRBV20-1 with TRBJ1-2; no clear D. Trimming removed 6 bases at V and 9 bases at J, with 14 bases between. CDR3 size: 11 residues. Germline-derived CDR1 and CDR2 are DFQATT and SNEGSKA (reference sequence). The CDR3 spells CSAPRGESYTF. The CDR3 DNA follows: TGCAGTGCCCCACGCGGAGAGAGCTACACCTTC.

This clone was seen only a few times. The gene calls are TRBV7-9 and TRBJ2-1; TRBD1 agrees at 8 bases. Per the germline V gene, CDR1 is SEHNR and CDR2 is FQNEAQ (reference sequence). The V and J ends lost 5 bases and 6 bases, in that order; junction bases with no gene match: 12. The CDR3 has 16 amino acids. The CDR3 loop is CASSPPETGDSNEQFF. For the CDR3, the DNA is TGTGCCAGCAGCCCACCAGAGACAGGGGATTCCAATGAGCAGTTCTTC.

The rearrangement joins TRBV30 to TRBJ1-5; D remains unclear. Germline lookup yields CDR1 GTSNPN and CDR2 SVGIG (reference sequence). The CDR3 sequence is 13 residues long. V lost 5 bases, J lost 7 bases, and 15 bases lay in between. CDR3 DNA: TGTGCCTGGGAGCGCGAGGAGGGCCAGCCCCAGCATTTT. Residues: CAWEREEGQPQHF.